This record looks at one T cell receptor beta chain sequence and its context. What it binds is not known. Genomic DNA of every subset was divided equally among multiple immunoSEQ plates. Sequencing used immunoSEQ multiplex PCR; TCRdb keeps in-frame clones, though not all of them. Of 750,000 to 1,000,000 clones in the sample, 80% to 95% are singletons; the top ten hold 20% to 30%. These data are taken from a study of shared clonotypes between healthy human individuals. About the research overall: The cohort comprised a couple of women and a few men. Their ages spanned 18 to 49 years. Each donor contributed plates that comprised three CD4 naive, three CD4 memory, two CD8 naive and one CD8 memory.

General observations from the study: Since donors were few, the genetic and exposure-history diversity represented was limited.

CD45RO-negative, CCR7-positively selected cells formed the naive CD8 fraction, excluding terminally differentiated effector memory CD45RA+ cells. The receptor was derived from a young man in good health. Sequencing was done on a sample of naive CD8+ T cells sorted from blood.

CDR3: CASKVGGNNEQFF. CDR3 in DNA: TGTGCCAGCAAGGTGGGAGGGAACAATGAGCAGTTCTTC. V is TRBV27 and J is TRBJ2-1; 7 nucleotides align to TRBD2. The CDR3 is 13 amino acids. In germline, CDR1 is MNHEY, CDR2 SMNVEV (reference sequence). Trimming took 7 bases from V and 5 from J; bases not matched to a gene: 5.